This T cell receptor beta chain was sequenced during a study of siplizumab effects on memory and regulatory T cells. The data were produced by immunoSEQ multiplex PCR, yet TCRdb's version contains in-frame clones alone and is incomplete. The data show some 100,000 clones, 90% to 95% seen once. The specimen was CD8+ T cells sorted from blood. The TCR comes from a human donor in good health.

The CDR3 is CAWGQGFSTDTQYF. CDR3 DNA sequence: TGTGCCTGGGGACAGGGATTTAGCACAGATACGCAGTATTTT. V and J are TRBV30 and TRBJ2-3; TRBD1 matches 8 bases. V lost 5 bases, J lost 0 bases, and 4 bases stayed unmatched. Germline assignment: CDR1 GTSNPN and CDR2 SVGIG (reference sequence). This CDR3 has 14 amino acids.